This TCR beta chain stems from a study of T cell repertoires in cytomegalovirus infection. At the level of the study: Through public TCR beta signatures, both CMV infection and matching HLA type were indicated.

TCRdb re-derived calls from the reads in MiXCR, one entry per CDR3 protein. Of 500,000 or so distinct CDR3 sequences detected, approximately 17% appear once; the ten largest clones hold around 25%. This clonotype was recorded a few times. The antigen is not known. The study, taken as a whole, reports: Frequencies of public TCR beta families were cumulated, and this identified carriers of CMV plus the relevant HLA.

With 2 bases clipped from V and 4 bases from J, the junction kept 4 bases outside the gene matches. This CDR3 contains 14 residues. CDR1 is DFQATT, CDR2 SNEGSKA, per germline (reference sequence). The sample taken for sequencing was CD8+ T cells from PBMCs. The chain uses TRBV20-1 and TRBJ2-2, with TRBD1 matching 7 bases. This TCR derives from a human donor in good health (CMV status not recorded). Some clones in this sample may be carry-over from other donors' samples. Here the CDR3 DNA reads TGCAGTGCTAGACCCGACAGGGCCACCGGGGAGCTGTTTTTT. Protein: CSARPDRATGELFF.